This T cell receptor (beta chain) came from a study of shared clonotypes between healthy human individuals. Worth noting for this clone: The antigen remains undetermined.

The germline V gene has CDR1 MGHRA and CDR2 YSYEKL. This CDR3 contains 15 residues. Trimming removed 5 bases from V and 3 bases from J; junction bases left unmatched: 5. It was CD45RO-negative cells, positively selected for CCR7, that made up naive CD8 cells, with terminally differentiated effector memory CD45RA+ cells excluded. Assay execution took place at the deep level. Sequencing was performed with immunoSEQ multiplex PCR; in TCRdb, only in-frame clones are kept and a portion is missing. The table has about 2 million clones, about 95% seen once. General study results and limits: The low donor count limited represented genetic and exposure-history diversity. Blood was the sole source, and tissue repertoires probably differ. Generally, estimated richness proved larger in naive subsets than it did in memory subsets.

The receptor comes from a man younger than 35 in good health. The J gene is TRBJ2-5, the V gene TRBV4-1, with 11 positions matching TRBD2. Sequenced material: naive CD8+ T cells sorted from blood. Here the CDR3 DNA reads TGCGCCAGCAGCTCACCGGGACTAGCGGAAGAGACCCAGTACTTC. This gives the protein CASSSPGLAEETQYF.